These 32 T cell receptor beta chains originate from one sample sequenced in a study of identical twins. TCRdb re-derived calls from the 5' RACE reads in MiXCR, one entry per CDR3 protein. The sample records approximately 600,000 distinct CDR3 sequences, over 8.5% being singletons. This sample was shared with a second study, whose subject was yellow fever vaccine responses in identical twins.

Sequencing input: PBMCs. These receptors all stem from a woman between 18 and 30 years old in good health.

This clonotype was seen ten or more times. This chain uses TRBV24-1 with TRBJ2-1; TRBD2 might be the D (5 bases). The CDR3 is 13 residues long. Germline loops: CDR1 KGHDR, CDR2 SFDVKD. Trimming pared 0 bases from V and 8 bases from J, leaving 7 bases between. In DNA form, the CDR3 reads TGTGCCACCAGTGATTTGCGGCGGGATGAGCAGTTCTTC. Protein product: CATSDLRRDEQFF.

The chain joins TRBV28 to TRBJ2-3; 12 nucleotides agree with TRBD2. Looked up from germline, CDR1 is MDHEN and CDR2 is SYDVKM. The CDR3 is made up of 19 amino acids. V lost 3 bases to trimming and J lost 0 bases; unmatched junction nucleotides: 10. The CDR3 spells CASSFGLAGRKISTDTQYF. CDR3 in DNA: TGTGCCAGCAGTTTTGGACTAGCGGGAAGAAAGATTAGCACAGATACGCAGTATTTT.

This clonotype has a count of ten or more. This chain connects TRBV7-2 to TRBJ1-1; TRBD1 is a possible D gene (5 bases). This CDR3 has 14 residues. V lost 1 base, J lost 4 bases, and 10 bases lay in between. In germline, CDR1 is SGHTA, CDR2 FQGNSA. The CDR3 sequence: CASSLGFGGTEAFF. In DNA form, the CDR3 reads TGTGCCAGCAGCTTAGGATTCGGGGGCACTGAAGCTTTCTTT.

The chain couples TRBV5-1 to TRBJ1-1; 8 bases match TRBD1. Germline V gene data show CDR1 as SGHRS and CDR2 as YFSETQ. CDR3 length equals 14 residues. V lost 4 bases and J lost 6; bases outside the gene matches: 8. DNA for the CDR3: TGCGCCAGCAGCCAGGACAGGGTATGGGCTGAAGCTTTCTTT. Translation gives CASSQDRVWAEAFF.

This clonotype was recorded a few times. This chain links TRBV6-1 with TRBJ2-7; a possible D gene is TRBD2 (6 bases). The V gene lost 6 bases and the J gene lost 4 bases, with 16 bases spanning the gap. CDR3 length: 14 amino acids. Germline V gene data show CDR1 as MNHNS and CDR2 as SASEGT. The DNA for the CDR3 is TGTGCCAGCAGCCCTCGACTAGTCGATTACGAGCAGTACTTC. Translation: CASSPRLVDYEQYF.

This clonotype was seen at least ten times. The CDR3 DNA reads as TGCAGCGTTGAATGGGGAGTGGGGGAGCAGTACTTC. It codes for CSVEWGVGEQYF. The V call is TRBV29-1, the J call TRBJ2-7; D may be TRBD2 (5 bases). Germline values: CDR1 SQVTM, CDR2 ANQGSEA. CDR3 size: 12 residues. The ends were cut back, 2 bases at V and 7 bases at J, with 12 bases in the middle.

Note on this clonotype: The junction departs from germline at one end; a sequencing error may be responsible. The rearrangement joins TRBV28 to TRBJ2-5; tentative D call: TRBD2 (6 bases). The germline V gene has CDR1 MDHEN and CDR2 SYDVKM. This CDR3 comprises 16 residues. As DNA, the CDR3 is TGTGCCAGCAGTTTATTGGTAATCGGGAGTCTAGCTAAGTTGGACTTC. It encodes CASSLLVIGSLAKLDF.

This clonotype has just a few counts. The genes are TRBV27 and TRBJ2-1; 10 bases agree with TRBD2. After removal of 6 bases from V and 4 bases from J, the junction contained 6 bases not matched to a gene. CDR3 length: 15 residues. The germline V gene has CDR1 MNHEY and CDR2 SMNVEV (reference sequence). CDR3 in DNA: TGTGCCAGCAGAACCGGGACTAGCGAGTACAATGAGCAGTTCTTC. The encoded protein is CASRTGTSEYNEQFF.

The genes are TRBV25-1 and TRBJ2-6; D remains ambiguous. Per the germline V gene, CDR1 is MGHDK and CDR2 is SYGVNS. The CDR3 runs to 17 residues. The V end lost 5 bases, the J end lost 1 base, and 15 bases lay between the germline ends. The CDR3 nucleotides are TGTGCCAGCAGTAAGCCTCTCGACGGATCTGGGGCCAACGTCCTGACTTTC. This encodes CASSKPLDGSGANVLTF.

V and J are TRBV7-9 and TRBJ2-5; D is possibly TRBD2 (5 bases). The CDR3 is 16 amino acids. Germline values: CDR1 SEHNR, CDR2 FQNEAQ (reference sequence). V was pared by 5 bases and J by 1 base, with 17 bases between. The chain's CDR3 is CASSPPLASGQETQYF. CDR3 nucleotides: TGTGCCAGCAGCCCTCCCCTGGCCAGCGGCCAAGAGACCCAGTACTTC.

This clonotype was seen a handful of times. The chain combines TRBV5-6 with TRBJ2-1; D is uncertain. CDR3 length: 13 amino acids. The V end was cut by 0 bases, the J end by 6 bases, with 7 bases between. Germline V lookup: CDR1 SGHDT, CDR2 YYEEEE. The CDR3 protein is CASSLASTNEQFF. The CDR3 DNA reads as TGTGCCAGCAGCTTGGCCTCTACCAATGAGCAGTTCTTC.

This clonotype was observed a handful of times. The CDR3 region has the DNA TGTGCCAGCAGTTTTACTAGCGGGGTATTCAATGAGCAGTTCTTC. Translated: CASSFTSGVFNEQFF. The chain joins TRBV7-9 to TRBJ2-1; 10 nucleotides line up with TRBD2. Germline V CDR1 and CDR2: SEHNR, FQNEAQ (reference sequence). The junction had 8 bases not matched to a gene; V was cut back by 6 bases and J by 6 bases. The CDR3 is 15 amino acids.

This clonotype was counted at least ten times. This chain joins TRBV12-3 or TRBV12-4 and TRBJ2-1; 10 positions agree with TRBD1. V shed 6 bases and J 2 bases; nucleotides not matched to a gene: 4. The CDR3 length is 15 residues. CDR3 sequence reads: CASRPGQGTYNEQFF. CDR3 bases: TGTGCCAGCAGGCCGGGACAGGGGACCTACAATGAGCAGTTCTTC.

This clonotype was seen a handful of times. The rearrangement uses TRBV7-2 and TRBJ2-7; tentative D call: TRBD1 (5 bases). CDR1 SGHTA and CDR2 FQGNSA come from the germline V gene. This CDR3 has 15 residues. V lost 3 bases, J lost 2 bases, and 14 bases lay in between. The CDR3 sequence is CASSLAQGFPYEQYF. CDR3 DNA sequence: TGTGCCAGCAGCTTGGCTCAGGGTTTCCCCTACGAGCAGTACTTC.

This clonotype was recorded many times. The V gene is TRBV6-1, the J gene TRBJ2-3; no clear D. V lost 2 bases to trimming and J lost 2 bases, with 5 bases between them. CDR3 length: 13 residues. Germline CDR1 and CDR2: MNHNS and SASEGT. The DNA for the CDR3 is TGTGCCAGCAGTGAATACCTCACAGATACGCAGTATTTT. This sequence encodes CASSEYLTDTQYF.

A few counts support this clonotype. This sequence joins TRBV10-3 and TRBJ2-3, with a tentative D call TRBD2 (5 bases). This CDR3 region has 14 residues. The germline gives CDR1 ENHRY, CDR2 SYGVKD. With 7 bases removed from V and 6 bases from J, the gap between germline ends came to 17 bases. CDR3 sequence: CAIKEWLAPDTQYF. CDR3 sequence (DNA): TGTGCCATCAAAGAATGGCTAGCCCCGGATACGCAGTATTTT.

V and J are TRBV28 and TRBJ2-4, with D uncertain. The germline gives CDR1 MDHEN, CDR2 SYDVKM. The length of the CDR3 is 12 residues. The germline V and J ends were trimmed by 10 bases and 0 bases, with 7 bases remaining between them. The CDR3 is CATEVAKNIQYF. DNA of the CDR3: TGTGCCACCGAGGTAGCCAAAAACATTCAGTACTTC.

V gene TRBV5-5 combines with J gene TRBJ2-1; weak D call: TRBD2 (6 bases). V lost 0 bases and J lost 8, with 15 bases in between. Germline assignment: CDR1 SGHKS and CDR2 YYEKEE (reference sequence). This CDR3 region has 15 residues. The DNA for the CDR3 is TGTGCCAGCAGCTTGGATCAGGGACTTTCTTATGAGCAGTTCTTC. It encodes CASSLDQGLSYEQFF.

This clonotype was seen at least ten times. This chain uses TRBV4-2 with TRBJ2-5; perhaps TRBD2 as D (5 bases). The length of the CDR3 is 14 residues. The germline V gene encodes CDR1 LGHNA and CDR2 YNFKEQ. Trimming shortened V by 4 bases and J by 3 bases, and 12 bases separated the two germline ends. CDR3 sequence (DNA): TGTGCCAGCAGCCCAGAGCGGAATGAAGAGACCCAGTACTTC. Encoded protein: CASSPERNEETQYF.

The gene calls are TRBV24-1 and TRBJ2-2; no definite D call. Trimming removed 7 bases at V and 1 base at J, with 3 bases between. The germline V gene encodes CDR1 KGHDR and CDR2 SFDVKD. The CDR3 covers 12 residues. In DNA form, the CDR3 reads TGTGCCACCAGCGAGAACACCGGGGAGCTGTTTTTT. It is translated as CATSENTGELFF.

This clonotype was detected a few times. The gene calls are TRBV5-1 and TRBJ2-7; D might be TRBD1 (6 bases). Germline assignment: CDR1 SGHRS and CDR2 YFSETQ. CDR3 size: 14 residues. The V and J ends lost 3 bases and 7 bases respectively, with 17 bases between them. DNA of the CDR3: TGCGCCAGCAGCTCCCAGCAGGGGACCGGGGAGCAGTACTTC. Amino acids: CASSSQQGTGEQYF.

The genes are TRBV2 and TRBJ2-1, with D possibly matching TRBD2 (5 bases). The CDR3 length is 15 residues. CDR1 is SNHLY, CDR2 FYNNEI, per germline. V was trimmed by 7 bases and J by 5 bases, leaving 18 bases between them. The DNA of the CDR3 is TGTGCCAGCACCGAGGGCGTCAGACCCGACAATGAGCAGTTCTTC. Protein sequence: CASTEGVRPDNEQFF.

The table lists this clonotype with a few counts. The rearrangement uses TRBV4-1 and TRBJ1-5, with TRBD1 matching 10 bases. V was clipped by 1 base and J by 0 bases; unmatched bases: 6. Germline values: CDR1 MGHRA, CDR2 YSYEKL. The CDR3 is made up of 18 amino acids. CDR3: CASSQADRGPYSNQPQHF. The CDR3 DNA sequence: TGCGCCAGCAGCCAAGCAGACAGGGGGCCATATAGCAATCAGCCCCAGCATTTT.

J is TRBJ2-7 and V is TRBV20-1; TRBD1 aligns across 8 bases. The CDR3 loop spans 15 amino acids. CDR1 is DFQATT, CDR2 SNEGSKA, per germline (reference sequence). J lost 2 bases, V lost 6 bases, and 12 bases had no gene match. CDR3 sequence: CSARSPRQGTYEQYF. The DNA for the CDR3 is TGCAGTGCCCGCTCGCCCCGACAGGGGACCTACGAGCAGTACTTC.

The chain carries TRBV6-5 and TRBJ2-2, with 8 bases matching TRBD1. The V gene end was trimmed by 0 bases and the J gene end by 4 bases; junction bases not matched to a gene: 1. The CDR3 loop spans 15 amino acids. The germline V gene has CDR1 MNHEY and CDR2 SVGAGI. The CDR3 region is CASSYSTGATGELFF. The CDR3 DNA follows: TGTGCCAGCAGTTACTCGACAGGGGCCACCGGGGAGCTGTTTTTT.

The CDR3 reads CASIQGWYTGELFF. The CDR3, as DNA: TGTGCCAGCATCCAGGGGTGGTATACCGGGGAGCTGTTTTTT. The chain uses TRBV6-1 and TRBJ2-2; D possibly corresponds to TRBD1 (6 bases). Trimming pared 7 bases from V and 5 bases from J, leaving 14 bases between. The CDR3 consists of 14 residues. CDR1 MNHNS and CDR2 SASEGT come from the germline V gene.

This chain uses TRBV20-1 with TRBJ2-5, with 10 bases matching TRBD1. V was pared by 1 base and J by 0 bases, with 2 bases of the junction left unmatched. Per germline, CDR1 DFQATT and CDR2 SNEGSKA (reference sequence). The CDR3 covers 15 residues. CDR3 DNA sequence: TGCAGTGCTAGAGGGACAGGGGGGTACCAAGAGACCCAGTACTTC. The encoded protein is CSARGTGGYQETQYF.

In its sample, this clonotype was seen many times. V usage is TRBV12-3 or TRBV12-4 and J usage is TRBJ2-1; D unclear. V was trimmed by 6 bases and J by 15 bases, leaving 18 bases between them. There are 12 residues in the CDR3. The CDR3 protein is CASSTTDQRRFF. In DNA, the CDR3 is TGTGCCAGCAGCACGACGGACCAAAGGCGGTTCTTC.

This clonotype was counted between two and nine times. This chain connects TRBV3-1 to TRBJ2-1; 8 bases match TRBD2. Germline V CDR1 and CDR2: LGHDT, YNNKEL (reference sequence). With 3 bases clipped from V and 5 bases from J, the junction kept 3 bases outside the gene matches. The CDR3 length is 14 residues. DNA of the CDR3: TGTGCCAGCAGCCAGCGACTAGCGAACAATGAGCAGTTCTTC. Its protein is CASSQRLANNEQFF.

This clonotype was seen a handful of times. This chain links TRBV30 with TRBJ2-1; D is uncertain. The germline CDR1 and CDR2 sequences are GTSNPN and SVGIG (reference sequence). This CDR3 contains 17 residues. Trimming stripped 2 bases from V and 4 bases from J, with 21 bases between. DNA for the CDR3: TGTGCCTGGAGTCGTCTAAGAGCAGGCCCCTCTTACAATGAGCAGTTCTTC. It is translated as CAWSRLRAGPSYNEQFF. The entire variable domain, with the rest obtained from reference TRBV30 and TRBJ2-1, is as follows: SQTIHQWPATLVQPVGSPLSLECTVEGTSNPNLYWYRQAAGRGLQLLFYSVGIGQISSEVPQNLSASRPQDRQFILSSKKLLLSDSGFYLCAWSRLRAGPSYNEQFFGPGTRLTVL.

There are many counts of this clonotype. This sequence joins TRBV29-1 and TRBJ1-2; D gene uncertain. Trimming left V 4 bases short and J 3 bases short, with 9 bases between. The CDR3 is 12 amino acids. The V gene's germline CDR1 is SQVTM and CDR2 ANQGSEA. CDR3 DNA sequence: TGCAGCGTTGCTGCGGGTGACTATGGCTACACCTTC. This sequence encodes CSVAAGDYGYTF.

This clonotype showed up just a few times. The chain carries TRBV6-5 and TRBJ2-7; no clear D. The CDR3 totals 14 residues. Germline V CDR1 and CDR2: MNHEY, SVGAGI. V shed 2 bases and J shed 0 bases, with 8 bases lying between them. CDR3 coding DNA: TGTGCCAGCAGTTACCGTGAGAACTCCTACGAGCAGTACTTC. Translated: CASSYRENSYEQYF.